This T cell receptor beta chain derives from a study of a mutant IDH1 vaccine in newly diagnosed glioma (dated by TCRdb to the early 2020s). Study-wide context: Of the 25 to 40 patients who were treated, about 60% were male and roughly 38% were female, and the mean age was around 40 years. Peripheral blood samples were drawn at six visits, namely V03 (baseline), V05, V07, V10, V12 and V13. Before enrollment, most patients had been given radiochemotherapy with temozolomide as standard therapy, while the rest had received either radiotherapy alone or temozolomide alone. Longitudinal TCRB deep sequencing was performed for some 25 treated patients wherever samples were available for exploratory analyses. What the authors observed across the whole study: It was noted by the authors that analyses of patient blood samples could not be reproduced owing to sample limitations. Changes in the top peripheral T cell clonotypes picked up by TCRB sequencing did not appear to be linked to pseudoprogression. Immune responses induced by the vaccine were seen in about 93% of patients across multiple MHC alleles. Selection of PBMC samples for TCRB deep sequencing was based on availability.

The CDR3 covers 12 residues, taking in both the cysteine and the phenylalanine. The kept DNA is CDR3 alone, 36 bases in frame from the first base. For CDR1 and CDR2, the germline V gene (reference sequence) lists SEHNR and FQNEAQ. V loses 5 bases of germline sequence and J loses 6 bases, and the interval between the two ends is 7 bases. Per the publication, the time point label means: baseline, week 1 (first vaccination visit). In the paper's terms, the treatment or condition label means: pre-vaccination baseline after standard-of-care therapy. Newly diagnosed WHO grade 3 or 4 IDH1-mutant astrocytomas showing loss of nuclear ATRX were present in the donors. The samples were drawn from NOA16, a multicentre, single-arm, open-label phase I trial in Germany that tested a mutant IDH1 peptide vaccine in humans for the first time. Blood drawn at visit V03 was used as the baseline sample for immunogenicity testing. Genomic DNA for TCRB sequencing was extracted from EDTA blood using the DNeasy Blood and Tissue Kit.

On this clone itself: Its antigen target is currently unknown. Base-call qualities are not available, and no considerably larger clone is one nucleotide away.

Preparation of the library involved the immunoSEQ multiplex PCR assay. The hsTCRB Kit was used according to the manufacturer's protocol to amplify rearranged TCR beta chain sequences. TCRB libraries were sequenced on an Illumina MiSeq. The source study handled its data this way. Demultiplexing, trimming and gene mapping were performed with the kit vendor's proprietary platform. TCRdb stores this immuneACCESS table with in-frame sequences only. Part of the clones is absent; in the studies checked, under half of the shortfall reflects unresolved V genes, and no reason is known for the rest. V, J and clone size were drawn from that table, and D and trimming were deduced from the DNA. For this sample the table gives tens of thousands of clones, of which 90% to 95% were detected only once. The ten top clones hold 1% to 1.5% of the sample.

The receptor chain draws on TRBV7-9 and TRBJ2-2; the D gene remains uncertain. The specimen was PBMCs, collected from a glioma patient treated with radiotherapy, temozolomide or both. The sequence was collected from a middle-aged man with glioma. The DNA sequence is TGTGCCAGCAGCCTCACGGCCGGGGAGCTGTTTTTT. It translates as CASSLTAGELFF.